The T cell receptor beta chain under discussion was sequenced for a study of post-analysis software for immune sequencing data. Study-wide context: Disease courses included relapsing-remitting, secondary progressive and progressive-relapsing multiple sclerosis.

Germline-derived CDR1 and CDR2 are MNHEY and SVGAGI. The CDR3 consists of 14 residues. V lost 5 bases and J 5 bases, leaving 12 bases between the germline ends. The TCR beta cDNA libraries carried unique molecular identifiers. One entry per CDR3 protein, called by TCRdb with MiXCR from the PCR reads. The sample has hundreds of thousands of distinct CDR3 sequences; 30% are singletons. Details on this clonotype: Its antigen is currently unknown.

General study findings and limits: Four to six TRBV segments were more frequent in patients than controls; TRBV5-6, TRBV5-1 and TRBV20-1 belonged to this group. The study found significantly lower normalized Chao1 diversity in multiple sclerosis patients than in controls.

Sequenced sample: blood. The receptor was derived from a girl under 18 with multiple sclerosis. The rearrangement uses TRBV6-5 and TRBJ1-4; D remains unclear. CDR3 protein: CASSNPGPNEKLFF. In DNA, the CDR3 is TGTGCCAGCAGTAACCCGGGTCCAAATGAAAAACTGTTTTTT.